These 21 T cell receptor beta chains originate from one sample sequenced in a study of Ad26.COV2.S vaccination and SARS-CoV-2 variants. The table came from immunoSEQ multiplex PCR; TCRdb's copy has only in-frame clones and leaves some out. The table lists roughly 350,000 clones, 85% to 90% of them singletons. Described treatment: 15 to 20 received Ad26.COV2.S at low or high dose, single or two shots; several received placebo; per-sample allocation not given. Samples were taken on day 63 after the first vaccine or placebo injection. The specimen was peripheral blood, collected in a trial of Ad26.COV2.S vaccine versus placebo. The receptors derive from a person aged 18 to 65 who received the Ad26.COV2.S COVID-19 vaccine or a placebo.

The J gene is TRBJ2-7, the V gene TRBV11-3; 8 nucleotides align to TRBD1. This CDR3 has 14 residues. From germline, CDR1 is SGHNT and CDR2 YENEEA. After removal of 1 base from V and 4 bases from J, the junction contained 3 bases not matched to a gene. The CDR3 spells CASSLGQGAYEQYF. CDR3 nucleotides: TGTGCCAGCAGCTTAGGCCAGGGGGCTTACGAGCAGTACTTC.

The V call is TRBV5-5, the J call TRBJ2-7; D is tentatively TRBD1 or TRBD2 (5 bases each). The germline gives CDR1 SGHKS, CDR2 YYEKEE (reference sequence). The CDR3 length is 15 residues. Trimming took 3 bases from V and 2 from J, leaving 15 bases between them. The CDR3 DNA reads as TGTGCCAGCAGCTCGAGGGACGGATTCCCCTACGAGCAGTACTTC. Amino acids: CASSSRDGFPYEQYF.

The V gene is TRBV18, the J gene TRBJ1-1, with D possibly TRBD1 on 5 matching bases. This CDR3 is 13 amino acids long. Trimming stripped 5 bases from V and 1 base from J, with 8 bases between. Looked up from germline, CDR1 is KGHSH and CDR2 is LQKENI. The CDR3 sequence: CASSTGSNTEAFF. As DNA, the CDR3 is TGTGCCAGCTCAACAGGATCGAACACTGAAGCTTTCTTT.

The chain carries TRBV10-3 and TRBJ2-2; 7 bases line up with TRBD1. CDR3 length: 15 amino acids. Germline CDR1 and CDR2: ENHRY and SYGVKD. J was trimmed by 4 bases and V by 5 bases; bases with no gene match: 7. CDR3 sequence (DNA): TGTGCCATCAGTTTACAGGGGTCGGGCACCGGGGAGCTGTTTTTT. Its translation is CAISLQGSGTGELFF.

The chain employs TRBV7-9 and TRBJ1-1; D is unresolved. This CDR3 spans 15 amino acids. Trimming took 1 base from V and 4 from J, leaving 13 bases between them. The germline V gene has CDR1 SEHNR and CDR2 FQNEAQ (reference sequence). The CDR3 sequence: CASSLGSYFSTEAFF. For the CDR3, the DNA is TGTGCCAGCAGCTTAGGGAGCTACTTCTCCACTGAAGCTTTCTTT.

This clone has a single count. This chain connects TRBV12-3 or TRBV12-4 to TRBJ2-1; D unresolved. This CDR3 has 11 amino acids. V was shortened by 3 bases and J by 6 bases, with 3 bases between the two germline ends. The CDR3 loop reads CASSFLNEQFF. The CDR3 DNA reads TGTGCCAGCAGTTTCCTCAATGAGCAGTTCTTC.

CDR3 nucleotide sequence: TGCGCCAGCAGCCAAGATCTTTTCCAAGAGACCCAGTACTTC. It codes for CASSQDLFQETQYF. The chain uses TRBV4-1 and TRBJ2-5; D is unresolved. The CDR3 extends over 14 amino acids. Germline loops: CDR1 MGHRA, CDR2 YSYEKL. The V gene lost 0 bases and the J gene lost 1 base, with 6 bases spanning the gap.

The CDR3 DNA follows: TGTGCCAGCAGTTCCCTCCGAATGGGGATCATAGAAGCTTTCTTT. It encodes CASSSLRMGIIEAFF. V is TRBV6-2 or TRBV6-3 and J is TRBJ1-1; D remains unclear. From germline, CDR1 is MNHEY and CDR2 SVGEGT. V was clipped by 4 bases and J by 8 bases, with 20 bases between them. CDR3 length: 15 residues.

The V and J genes are TRBV19 and TRBJ2-3; D possibly corresponds to TRBD2 (5 bases). CDR1 LNHDA and CDR2 SQIVND come from the germline V gene (reference sequence). V was shortened by 5 bases and J by 3 bases, with 15 bases between the two germline ends. The CDR3 has 15 amino acids. The CDR3 DNA reads as TGTGCCAGTAGTCGTGGAGTTCCGGGGACAGATACGCAGTATTTT. Translating it yields CASSRGVPGTDTQYF.

The V call is TRBV7-9, the J call TRBJ2-6, with D tentatively TRBD1 (6 bases). V gave up 5 bases and J gave up 4 bases, with 12 bases separating them. Per germline, CDR1 SEHNR and CDR2 FQNEAQ (reference sequence). The CDR3 is 15 residues long. CDR3 coding DNA: TGTGCCAGCAGCCCATCAGGGGTCGGGGCCAACGTCCTGACTTTC. Its protein is CASSPSGVGANVLTF.

The chain recombines TRBV28 with TRBJ2-1, with D unresolved. CDR1 is MDHEN and CDR2 is SYDVKM in the germline V gene. CDR3 size: 15 residues. V dropped 3 bases and J dropped 0 bases, with 9 bases sitting between them. The CDR3 here is CASSFGQVSYNEQFF. Here the CDR3 DNA reads TGTGCCAGCAGTTTTGGGCAGGTCTCCTACAATGAGCAGTTCTTC.

The J gene is TRBJ2-7, the V gene TRBV5-1, with 12 bases that match TRBD2. Germline V lookup: CDR1 SGHRS, CDR2 YFSETQ. The CDR3 spans 15 residues. Trimming at V came to 4 bases and at J to 2 bases, leaving 4 bases not matched to a gene. CDR3 coding DNA: TGCGCCAGCAGCGTACTAGCGGGAGGTACCTACGAGCAGTACTTC. Its protein is CASSVLAGGTYEQYF.

The chain has TRBV3-1 (or the pseudogene TRBV3-2) and TRBJ1-4; 9 positions match TRBD1. V trimming: 1 base; J trimming: 8 bases; junction bases outside the gene matches: 8. This CDR3 has 16 residues. The germline gives CDR1 LGHDT, CDR2 YNNKEL (reference sequence). The chain's CDR3 is CASSQVEGQGGEKLFF. The DNA of the CDR3 is TGTGCCAGCAGCCAAGTGGAGGGACAGGGTGGCGAAAAACTGTTTTTT.

The chain recombines TRBV23-1 with TRBJ1-6; D remains ambiguous. TRBV23-1 belongs to the ORF category, with a function that is uncertain. The CDR3 runs to 15 residues. The V end lost 0 bases, the J end lost 14 bases, and 17 bases lay between the germline ends. CDR3 amino acids: CASSQSYPAAFTLHF. CDR3 coding DNA: TGCGCCAGCAGTCAATCGTATCCGGCGGCCTTCACCCTCCACTTT.

The V and J genes are TRBV7-6 and TRBJ2-1; D unclear. Germline CDR1 and CDR2: SGHVS and FNYEAQ. Trimming left V 1 base short and J 8 bases short, with 12 bases between. CDR3 length: 14 residues. In DNA, the CDR3 is TGTGCCAGCAGCTTAGGTTCAGGTTCGCATGAGCAGTTCTTC. It codes for CASSLGSGSHEQFF.

J is TRBJ2-3 and V is TRBV5-5; D is possibly TRBD1 (6 bases). Germline assignment: CDR1 SGHKS and CDR2 YYEKEE (reference sequence). The V end lost 2 bases, the J end lost 2 bases, and 9 bases lay between the germline ends. The CDR3 extends over 14 amino acids. CDR3 region: CASSFTGTTDTQYF. The CDR3 bases are TGTGCCAGCAGCTTTACAGGGACCACAGATACGCAGTATTTT.

The V and J genes are TRBV4-1 and TRBJ2-1, with TRBD2 identical over 9 bases. CDR1 is MGHRA, CDR2 YSYEKL, per germline. V trimming: 11 bases; J trimming: 2 bases; junction bases outside the gene matches: 10. The CDR3 sequence is 15 residues long. This chain's CDR3 is CAPSQGGGAYNEQFF. CDR3 bases: TGCGCCCCCAGCCAAGGCGGGGGGGCCTACAATGAGCAGTTCTTC.

V and J are TRBV12-3 or TRBV12-4 and TRBJ2-7; 10 nucleotides align to TRBD1. The CDR3 extends over 12 amino acids. V shed 5 bases and J 6 bases; nucleotides not matched to a gene: 1. The CDR3 is CASSGQGVEQYF. Written as DNA, the CDR3 is TGTGCCAGCAGTGGACAGGGGGTCGAGCAGTACTTC.

This sequence joins TRBV30 and TRBJ2-1; D gene unclear. Germline CDR1 reads GTSNPN; CDR2 reads SVGIG (reference sequence). CDR3 size: 13 residues. V shed 0 bases and J shed 8 bases, with 11 bases lying between them. CDR3 coding DNA: TGTGCCTGGAGTGTACAAGGTGTTCATGAGCAGTTCTTC. It specifies CAWSVQGVHEQFF.

This chain connects TRBV7-8 to TRBJ1-4; D remains ambiguous. Per germline, CDR1 SGHVS and CDR2 FQNEAQ. This CDR3 spans 16 amino acids. Trimming took off 3 bases at V and 0 bases at J, with 11 bases between the two ends. CDR3 amino acids: CASSFGQIATNEKLFF. CDR3 in DNA: TGTGCCAGCAGCTTTGGCCAGATTGCAACTAATGAAAAACTGTTTTTT.

The gene calls are TRBV28 and TRBJ1-1, with D hard to call. Trimming left V 9 bases short and J 5 bases short, with 10 bases between. Germline V CDR1 and CDR2: MDHEN, SYDVKM. This CDR3 is 11 amino acids long. Here the CDR3 DNA reads TGTGCCAGTTTCAGTGCAACTGAAGCTTTCTTT. It encodes CASFSATEAFF.